The 5 T cell receptor beta chains below were found in one sample sequenced in a study of naive and memory T cell subsets. Study-wide results and limits: A few larger clonotypes appeared in naive repertoires, especially CD8, possibly memory cells re-expressing CD45RA.

An equimolar mix of two oligonucleotides served as the beta constant-region primer for TRBC1 and TRBC2. Nested alpha and beta constant-region primers with the SP2 primer drove four PCR rounds on ligated cDNA. TCRdb called the UMI-ligation and nested PCR reads again in MiXCR, with one record for every CDR3 protein. This table has tens of thousands of distinct CDR3 sequences, roughly 12% appearing once. The antigens these receptors bind are not known. What was sequenced was naive CD4+ T cells from blood. Receptors were obtained from a human donor in good health.

Only a few counts were recorded for this clonotype. The CDR3: CSARELGGYYEQYF. DNA for the CDR3: TGCAGTGCTAGAGAATTAGGGGGGTACTACGAGCAGTACTTC. The chain links TRBV20-1 to TRBJ2-7; perhaps D is TRBD1 or TRBD2 (6 bases each). Germline V lookup: CDR1 DFQATT, CDR2 SNEGSKA (reference sequence). This CDR3 spans 14 amino acids. The V end lost 0 bases, the J end lost 3 bases, and 12 bases lay between the germline ends.

This clonotype came up many times. The V gene is TRBV20-1, the J gene TRBJ2-3; D is undetermined. The CDR3 consists of 11 residues. V lost 5 bases and J 5 bases, leaving 8 bases between the germline ends. Looked up from germline, CDR1 is DFQATT and CDR2 is SNEGSKA (reference sequence). This chain's CDR3 is CSAQSRDTQYF. CDR3 in DNA: TGCAGTGCTCAGTCCAGAGATACGCAGTATTTT.

The chain is built from TRBV7-9 and TRBJ2-2, with a possible D match to TRBD1 (6 bases). The CDR3 consists of 16 residues. Looked up from germline, CDR1 is SEHNR and CDR2 is FQNEAQ (reference sequence). V shed 1 base and J shed 0 bases, with 9 bases lying between them. The CDR3 nucleotides are TGTGCCAGCAGCTTAGTTGGGGGCGCGAACACCGGGGAGCTGTTTTTT. Translation: CASSLVGGANTGELFF.

The chain carries TRBV4-3 and TRBJ2-3; weak D call: TRBD2 (5 bases). The germline V and J ends were trimmed by 2 bases and 4 bases, with 10 bases remaining between them. From germline, CDR1 is LGHNA and CDR2 YSLEER. The CDR3 is made up of 14 amino acids. The CDR3 reads CASSQRVLADTQYF. The DNA for the CDR3 is TGCGCCAGCAGCCAAAGAGTACTAGCAGATACGCAGTATTTT.

This chain uses TRBV7-2 with TRBJ2-7; D is perhaps TRBD2 (7 bases). CDR1 and CDR2 from the germline V gene are SGHTA and FQGNSA. V lost 2 bases to trimming and J lost 2 bases, with 19 bases between them. The CDR3 extends over 17 amino acids. DNA for the CDR3: TGTGCCAGCAGCTTAAATGGGGGGGCAGCGGTCCCCTACGAGCAGTACTTC. Residues: CASSLNGGAAVPYEQYF. The complete variable domain, with remaining parts taken from reference TRBV7-2 and TRBJ2-7, reads GAGVSQSPSNKVTEKGKDVELRCDPISGHTALYWYRQSLGQGLEFLIYFQGNSAPDKSGLPSDRFSAERTGGSVSTLTIQRTQQEDSAVYLCASSLNGGAAVPYEQYFGPGTRLTVT.